This is a list of T cell receptor beta chains from one sample in a study of T cells in Graves' hyperthyroidism and ophthalmopathy. TCRdb used MiXCR to reprocess the multiplex PCR reads, holding one entry per CDR3 protein. Found here are some 440,000 distinct CDR3 sequences, approximately 14% of them singletons; the top ten hold roughly 14%. Sample: blood. Every receptor here comes from a young woman with Graves' hyperthyroidism. CDR3s include the opening cysteine and the closing phenylalanine or tryptophan. The D gene is left open where the match is weak. Clone size is stated in some rows and not others, as once, few, many or a class when expanded.

TRBD1	NA	TRBV2	TRBJ1-2	CASTRDRAGGGYTF	TGTGCCAGCACAAGGGACAGGGCAGGGGGCGGCTACACCTTC
NA	NA	TRBV6-2/TRBV6-3	TRBJ2-4	CASSLVGGGRAKNIQYF	TGTGCCAGCAGTTTGGTAGGAGGGGGCCGAGCCAAAAACATTCAGTACTTC
NA	many	TRBV12-3/TRBV12-4	TRBJ1-1	CASSPPFVAHTEAFF	TGTGCCAGCAGTCCCCCGTTTGTCGCCCATACTGAAGCTTTCTTT
TRBD1	NA	TRBV6-1	TRBJ1-2	CASNRPGQGGSGYTF	TGTGCCAGCAACAGACCGGGACAGGGGGGGAGCGGCTACACCTTC
TRBD1	few	TRBV6-2/TRBV6-3	TRBJ1-1	CASSYEGARTEAFF	TGTGCCAGCAGTTATGAGGGGGCGCGTACTGAAGCTTTCTTT
TRBD2	few	TRBV7-9	TRBJ2-1	CASSHLAGYNEQFF	TGTGCCAGCAGCCATCTAGCGGGCTACAATGAGCAGTTCTTC
NA	NA	TRBV14	TRBJ1-2	CASSQVGRTPGVGYTF	TGTGCCAGCAGCCAAGTGGGCAGGACACCGGGAGTGGGCTACACCTTC
NA	many	TRBV20-1	TRBJ1-1	CSSAMVTEAFF	TGCAGTTCGGCGATGGTCACTGAAGCTTTCTTT
NA	NA	TRBV19	TRBJ1-5	CASSTTGFSNQPQHF	TGTGCCAGTAGTACGACAGGTTTTAGCAATCAGCCCCAGCATTTT
TRBD1	many	TRBV20-1	TRBJ1-2	CSVTGQGNYGYTF	TGCAGTGTCACGGGACAGGGGAACTATGGCTACACCTTC
TRBD1	many	TRBV7-8	TRBJ1-1	CASSPQGAAEAFF	TGTGCCAGCAGCCCGCAGGGGGCGGCTGAAGCTTTCTTT
NA	few	TRBV6-1	TRBJ2-5	CASSEEPITGTQYF	TGTGCCAGCAGTGAAGAACCCATCACGGGGACCCAGTACTTC
TRBD2	many	TRBV18	TRBJ2-3	CASSPTSVPSTDTQYF	TGTGCCAGCTCACCGACTAGCGTTCCTAGCACAGATACGCAGTATTTT
NA	many	TRBV3-1	TRBJ1-1	CASSQFLGAGTASTEAFF	TGTGCCAGCAGCCAGTTCTTAGGGGCAGGGACCGCGAGCACTGAAGCTTTCTTT
TRBD2	NA	TRBV6-2/TRBV6-3	TRBJ2-1	CASSYSGDYGEQFF	TGTGCCAGCAGTTACTCAGGGGACTATGGTGAGCAGTTCTTC
TRBD1	many	TRBV28	TRBJ2-4	CASSPRTGQNIQYF	TGTGCCAGCAGTCCGCGGACAGGACAAAACATTCAGTACTTC
TRBD1	many	TRBV20-1	TRBJ1-1	CSAIYMRGPTEAFF	TGCAGTGCTATTTATATGAGGGGGCCTACTGAAGCTTTCTTT
TRBD2	many	TRBV5-1	TRBJ2-3	CASKMASGLITDTQYF	TGCGCCAGCAAAATGGCTAGCGGGTTGATCACAGATACGCAGTATTTT
TRBD2	many	TRBV2	TRBJ2-1	CASSAGLAYYEQFF	TGTGCCAGCAGTGCGGGACTAGCGTATTATGAGCAGTTCTTC
TRBD1	many	TRBV11-2	TRBJ1-4	CASSLFGTGRKLFF	TGTGCCAGCAGCTTATTTGGGACAGGGCGCAAACTGTTTTTT
NA	NA	TRBV20-1	TRBJ1-2	CSVSGRGYTF	TGCAGTGTCTCTGGTCGTGGCTACACCTTC
TRBD2	few	TRBV20-1	TRBJ2-1	CSARAEGLAGSFSYNEQFF	TGCAGTGCTAGAGCAGAAGGACTAGCGGGATCTTTTTCCTACAATGAGCAGTTCTTC
NA	many	TRBV20-1	TRBJ1-2	CSARARRGRPYGYTF	TGCAGTGCTAGAGCTCGCCGGGGACGGCCCTATGGCTACACCTTC
NA	few	TRBV5-5	TRBJ1-5	CAILERNQPQHF	TGTGCCATCTTGGAGAGGAATCAGCCCCAGCATTTT
NA	NA	TRBV6-5	TRBJ2-7	CASSYSDMSYERYF	TGTGCCAGCAGTTACTCGGACATGTCCTACGAGCGGTACTTC
NA	NA	TRBV4-3	TRBJ2-1	CASSLDVVSWDEQFF	TGCGCCAGCAGCCTAGACGTGGTATCGTGGGATGAGCAGTTCTTC
NA	many	TRBV6-1	TRBJ2-1	CASSVPSIYNEQFF	TGTGCCAGCAGTGTCCCTAGCATATACAATGAGCAGTTCTTC
NA	NA	TRBV28	TRBJ2-3	CASSYPRGREDTQYF	TGTGCCAGCAGTTACCCGAGGGGGAGGGAAGATACGCAGTATTTT
NA	many	TRBV3-1	TRBJ2-7	CASSRQSYEQYF	TGTGCCAGCAGCCGACAATCCTACGAGCAGTACTTC
TRBD1	few	TRBV5-1	TRBJ1-2	CASSEDRGPGYTF	TGCGCCAGCAGCGAAGACAGGGGGCCCGGCTACACCTTC
NA	NA	TRBV7-7	TRBJ2-1	CASSWGEYNEQFF	TGTGCTAGCAGCTGGGGGGAGTACAATGAGCAGTTCTTC
NA	few	TRBV6-1	TRBJ2-7	CASRITKSYEQYF	TGTGCCAGCAGGATTACAAAGTCCTACGAGCAGTACTTC
TRBD1	many	TRBV27	TRBJ2-1	CASTYDRADNEQFF	TGTGCCAGCACATACGACAGGGCGGACAATGAGCAGTTCTTC
TRBD1	many	TRBV18	TRBJ1-1	CASSPPNRGLFF	TGTGCCAGCTCACCCCCCAACAGGGGGCTTTTCTTT